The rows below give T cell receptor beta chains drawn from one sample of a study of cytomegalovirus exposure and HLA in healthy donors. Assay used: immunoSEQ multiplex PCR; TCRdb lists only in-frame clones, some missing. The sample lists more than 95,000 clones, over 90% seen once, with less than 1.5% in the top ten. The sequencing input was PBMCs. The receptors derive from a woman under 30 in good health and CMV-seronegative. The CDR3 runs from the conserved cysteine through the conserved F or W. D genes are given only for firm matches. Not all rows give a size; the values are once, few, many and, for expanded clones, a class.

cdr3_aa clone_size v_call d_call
CASRDRGSIDQFF NA TRBV2 TRBD1
CSVEGGQGREKLFF once TRBV29-1 TRBD1
CASSFWAQIQGASTDTQYF NA TRBV5-1 TRBD1
CASSLGQVNQPQHF NA TRBV7-9 TRBD1
CASSIDLNTEAFF NA TRBV19 NA
CASSRLGQNTNQPQHF NA TRBV27 TRBD1
CASSLSSGGLGYTF NA TRBV28 NA
CASSEGTSTDTQYF once TRBV6-4 NA
CASSHRQRSGDSGNTIYF NA TRBV4-1 NA
CASSGGQPNTEAFF NA TRBV6-5 TRBD1
CAWSIAGGWDTQYF NA TRBV30 TRBD2
CASSALAGNNEQFF NA TRBV25-1 TRBD2
CASSKGQMGNTEAFF NA TRBV6-5 NA
CASSVYRENTEAFF NA TRBV9 NA